The 26 T cell receptor beta chains given below trace back to one sample, sequenced in a study of siplizumab effects on memory and regulatory T cells. Clones were read by immunoSEQ multiplex PCR, and TCRdb kept only the in-frame ones, dropping some. This sample has 90,000 to 150,000 clones, with around 93% found just once. The material sequenced was non-Treg CD4+ T cells sorted from blood. These TCRs come from a human donor in good health.

This clone was detected only once. The chain links TRBV28 to TRBJ1-1; D gene ambiguous. Germline assignment: CDR1 MDHEN and CDR2 SYDVKM. V lost 4 bases to trimming and J lost 0 bases, with 15 bases between them. The CDR3 spans 16 residues. CDR3: CASSSRGIALNTEAFF. The DNA of the CDR3 is TGTGCCAGCAGTTCCCGAGGGATCGCATTGAACACTGAAGCTTTCTTT.

CDR3 DNA sequence: TGTGCCAGCAGCTTATCAGGACTTGTACAGGAAAAACTGTTTTTT. Its protein product is CASSLSGLVQEKLFF. The chain employs TRBV11-2 and TRBJ1-4, with D unresolved. Looked up from germline, CDR1 is SGHAT and CDR2 is FQNNGV. The V and J ends lost 2 bases and 8 bases respectively, with 15 bases between them. The CDR3 is 15 residues long.

The rearrangement links TRBV30 to TRBJ2-6; 7 positions match TRBD1. The CDR3 has 17 residues. Germline V gives CDR1 GTSNPN, CDR2 SVGIG (reference sequence). CDR3 amino acids: CATAGQAPPTGANVLTF. CDR3 sequence (DNA): TGTGCGACGGCAGGACAGGCCCCTCCAACTGGGGCCAACGTCCTGACTTTC.

The rearrangement uses TRBV6-4 and TRBJ2-6; 7 nucleotides agree with TRBD1. Germline-derived CDR1 and CDR2 are MRHNA and SNTAGT. V trimming: 7 bases; J trimming: 0 bases; junction bases outside the gene matches: 9. There are 17 residues in the CDR3. CDR3 coding DNA: TGTGCCAGCATTAGGGGACAGTCAGACTCTGGGGCCAACGTCCTGACTTTC. This codes for CASIRGQSDSGANVLTF.

This chain uses TRBV2 with TRBJ2-3; D gene ambiguous. The V end lost 4 bases, the J end lost 4 bases, and 12 bases lay between the germline ends. This CDR3 has 14 residues. The germline V gene encodes CDR1 SNHLY and CDR2 FYNNEI. CDR3 nucleotide sequence: TGTGCCAGCAGTGCCCTAGGCTTGGCAGATACGCAGTATTTT. Translation gives CASSALGLADTQYF.

The chain has TRBV11-2 and TRBJ2-7; D may be TRBD2 (7 bases). This CDR3 is built from 13 residues. The V gene's germline CDR1 is SGHAT and CDR2 FQNNGV. Trimming shortened V by 10 bases and J by 6 bases, and 19 bases separated the two germline ends. CDR3 nucleotides: TGTGCCACCGCCTTGGGGGGGGCCGGCGAGCAGTACTTC. Translated, it gives CATALGGAGEQYF.

This chain uses TRBV5-6 with TRBJ1-2; D gene ambiguous. Germline lookup yields CDR1 SGHDT and CDR2 YYEEEE. With 4 bases removed from V and 5 bases from J, the gap between germline ends came to 12 bases. The CDR3 covers 13 residues. In DNA form, the CDR3 reads TGTGCCAGCAGCCCTACGGAGGATTATGGCTACACCTTC. Amino acid sequence: CASSPTEDYGYTF.

This clone was found once. The chain recombines TRBV5-4 with TRBJ2-7, with 9 bases matching TRBD1. Trimming at V came to 4 bases and at J to 0 bases, leaving 11 bases not matched to a gene. Germline V CDR1 and CDR2: SGHNT, YYREEE (reference sequence). The CDR3 runs to 17 residues. CDR3 DNA: TGTGCCAGCAGCAGAGGCCGCGGACAGGGGAACTCCTACGAGCAGTACTTC. It specifies CASSRGRGQGNSYEQYF.

The gene calls are TRBV11-2 and TRBJ2-7, with 7 nucleotides matching TRBD2. J lost 5 bases, V lost 4 bases, and 14 bases had no gene match. Germline V gene sequence: CDR1 SGHAT, CDR2 FQNNGV. CDR3 size: 16 residues. Written as DNA, the CDR3 is TGTGCCAGCAGCTCCAACCGGGGGGACCCCCTGAACGAGCAGTACTTC. Its translation: CASSSNRGDPLNEQYF.

This clone was recorded once. The chain combines TRBV18 with TRBJ2-5; 10 bases are a match to TRBD2. V shed 3 bases and J 1 base; nucleotides not matched to a gene: 11. CDR1 is KGHSH and CDR2 is LQKENI in the germline V gene. CDR3 size: 18 residues. Here the CDR3 reads CASSPPLGSGGSQETQYF. CDR3 bases: TGTGCCAGCTCACCGCCCCTGGGTAGCGGGGGGTCCCAAGAGACCCAGTACTTC.

V gene TRBV6-1 combines with J gene TRBJ2-3, with 10 bases fitting TRBD1. V was clipped by 1 base and J by 8 bases; unmatched bases: 12. CDR1 is MNHNS and CDR2 is SASEGT in the germline V gene. The CDR3 contains 17 residues. CDR3 bases: TGTGCCAGCAGTGAAGAGATGGGGTGGGACAGGGGTAGTACGCAGTATTTT. This sequence encodes CASSEEMGWDRGSTQYF.

This clone was seen a single time. The chain links TRBV6-1 to TRBJ2-1; D call uncertain. V was clipped by 2 bases and J by 0 bases, with 5 bases between them. In germline, CDR1 is MNHNS, CDR2 SASEGT. The CDR3 extends over 14 amino acids. The CDR3 bases are TGTGCCAGCAGTGAAAGATCCTCCTACAATGAGCAGTTCTTC. Its protein is CASSERSSYNEQFF.

The V gene is TRBV30, the J gene TRBJ1-2; D ambiguous. The CDR3 is 12 amino acids. Trimming took 3 bases from V and 8 from J, leaving 13 bases between them. CDR1 GTSNPN and CDR2 SVGIG come from the germline V gene (reference sequence). The CDR3: CAWSPPGVGYTF. The CDR3 coding sequence is TGTGCCTGGAGCCCTCCGGGAGTCGGCTACACCTTC. Full variable domain (remainder filled in from reference TRBV30 and TRBJ1-2): SQTIHQWPATLVQPVGSPLSLECTVEGTSNPNLYWYRQAAGRGLQLLFYSVGIGQISSEVPQNLSASRPQDRQFILSSKKLLLSDSGFYLCAWSPPGVGYTFGSGTRLTVV.

The V call is TRBV7-2, the J call TRBJ2-5; D is unclear. Deletions cut 4 bases from V and 5 bases from J, with 8 bases between. Per germline, CDR1 SGHTA and CDR2 FQGNSA. The CDR3 covers 12 residues. DNA of the CDR3: TGTGCCAGCAGCTCTCTCCGGGAGACCCAGTACTTC. It translates to CASSSLRETQYF.

The gene calls are TRBV27 and TRBJ1-2, with D tentatively TRBD1 (6 bases). CDR1 and CDR2 (germline): MNHEY, SMNVEV (reference sequence). V was clipped by 3 bases and J by 5 bases, with 16 bases between them. The CDR3 has 15 residues. CDR3 DNA: TGTGCCAGCAGTTTGGGGCGGGGGGGCCCATATGGCTACACCTTC. This translates into CASSLGRGGPYGYTF.

This clone was recorded once. The rearrangement joins TRBV6-1 to TRBJ1-5; D is unclear. Between the trimmed V and J ends, which lost 1 base and 2 bases, there was a span of 6 bases. CDR3 size: 14 residues. Germline CDR1 and CDR2: MNHNS and SASEGT. The CDR3 protein is CASSEVGGNQPQHF. The CDR3 DNA sequence: TGTGCCAGCAGTGAAGTAGGAGGCAATCAGCCCCAGCATTTT.

The rearrangement uses TRBV4-3 and TRBJ2-4; D uncertain. V dropped 1 base and J dropped 7 bases, with 20 bases sitting between them. From germline, CDR1 is LGHNA and CDR2 YSLEER. The CDR3 runs to 17 residues. The CDR3 loop reads CASSQVLAPTGRNIQYF. The DNA for the CDR3 is TGCGCCAGCAGCCAAGTACTGGCGCCGACGGGCCGGAACATTCAGTACTTC.

V gene TRBV5-1 combines with J gene TRBJ1-3, with 7 nucleotides matching TRBD1. The ends lost 0 bases at V and 7 bases at J; junction bases unmatched: 4. Looked up from germline, CDR1 is SGHRS and CDR2 is YFSETQ. The CDR3 has 14 amino acids. The CDR3 protein is CASSLGTGWNTIYF. The DNA for the CDR3 is TGCGCCAGCAGCTTGGGGACAGGTTGGAACACCATATATTTT.

V gene TRBV14 combines with J gene TRBJ2-1, with 8 positions matching TRBD2. The CDR3 contains 16 residues. The trim removed 7 bases at V and 6 bases at J, leaving 14 bases unmatched. Germline V gives CDR1 SGHDN, CDR2 FVKESK. CDR3: CASTALGLVGVNEQFF. CDR3 nucleotide sequence: TGTGCCAGCACCGCCTTGGGACTAGTTGGTGTCAATGAGCAGTTCTTC. Full variable domain (outside the CDR3, taken from reference TRBV14 and TRBJ2-1): EAGVTQFPSHSVIEKGQTVTLRCDPISGHDNLYWYRRVMGKEIKFLLHFVKESKQDESGMPNNRFLAERTGGTYSTLKVQPAELEDSGVYFCASTALGLVGVNEQFFGPGTRLTVL.

This chain connects TRBV7-2 to TRBJ2-3; 11 nucleotides line up with TRBD1. Germline V gene sequence: CDR1 SGHTA, CDR2 FQGNSA. Trimming cost V 4 bases and J 5 bases; bases outside gene matches: 8. CDR3 length: 16 amino acids. CDR3 in amino acids: CASSSGTGGWLDTQYF. As DNA, the CDR3 is TGTGCCAGCAGCTCGGGGACAGGGGGTTGGTTAGATACGCAGTATTTT.

The CDR3 bases are TGCGCCAGCAGCCATCGGGGGCGCGGGGAGCTGTTTTTT. It is translated as CASSHRGRGELFF. This chain links TRBV4-1 with TRBJ2-2; D is tentatively TRBD1 or TRBD2 (6 bases each). Germline V gives CDR1 MGHRA, CDR2 YSYEKL. This CDR3 is built from 13 residues. The germline V and J ends were trimmed by 3 bases and 7 bases, with 9 bases remaining between them.

This chain connects TRBV6-4 to TRBJ2-1; maybe TRBD1 (6 bases). Germline V lookup: CDR1 MRHNA, CDR2 SNTAGT. The CDR3 loop spans 13 amino acids. V lost 5 bases, J lost 7 bases, and 12 bases lay in between. The CDR3 spells CASSQGWWNEQFF. The CDR3 DNA reads TGTGCCAGCAGTCAGGGGTGGTGGAATGAGCAGTTCTTC.

As to this clone: Its ends do not fully match the called genes, so a read error is possible. Other DNA sequences of this sample code for an identical CDR3. The V call is TRBV5-4, the J call TRBJ1-1; D unresolved. The CDR3 runs to 14 residues. Per the germline V gene, CDR1 is SGHNT and CDR2 is YYREEE (reference sequence). This CDR3 is CASSFIRENTEAFF. The DNA of the CDR3 is TGTGCCAGCAGCTTTATTAGAGAGAACACTGAAGCCTTCTTT.

The CDR3 here is CASSPGGENYGYTF. CDR3 DNA: TGTGCCAGCAGCCCCGGCGGGGAGAACTATGGCTACACCTTC. The chain recombines TRBV5-4 with TRBJ1-2, with unresolved D. V was trimmed by 4 bases and J by 2 bases, leaving 12 bases between them. Germline V lookup: CDR1 SGHNT, CDR2 YYREEE (reference sequence). CDR3 length: 14 residues.

The genes are TRBV5-1 and TRBJ2-1, with D maybe TRBD2 (5 bases). The V gene lost 0 bases and the J gene lost 0 bases, with 10 bases spanning the gap. There are 16 residues in the CDR3. Germline V CDR1 and CDR2: SGHRS, YFSETQ. As DNA, the CDR3 is TGCGCCAGCAGCTTGGCCGGGGATAGCTCCTACAATGAGCAGTTCTTC. It yields the protein CASSLAGDSSYNEQFF. Filled out from reference TRBV5-1 and TRBJ2-1, the complete variable domain reads KAGVTQTPRYLIKTRGQQVTLSCSPISGHRSVSWYQQTPGQGLQFLFEYFSETQRNKGNFPGRFSGRQFSNSRSEMNVSTLELGDSALYLCASSLAGDSSYNEQFFGPGTRLTVL.

V is TRBV30 and J is TRBJ1-4, with D perhaps matching TRBD1 (6 bases). CDR1 is GTSNPN, CDR2 SVGIG, per germline (reference sequence). The length of the CDR3 is 16 residues. Trimming left V 5 bases short and J 5 bases short, with 21 bases between. The CDR3 here is CAWSAGHGYRNEKLFF. CDR3 nucleotides: TGTGCCTGGTCCGCGGGACATGGCTATAGAAATGAAAAACTGTTTTTT. Drawing the rest from reference TRBV30 and TRBJ1-4, the complete variable domain is SQTIHQWPATLVQPVGSPLSLECTVEGTSNPNLYWYRQAAGRGLQLLFYSVGIGQISSEVPQNLSASRPQDRQFILSSKKLLLSDSGFYLCAWSAGHGYRNEKLFFGSGTQLSVL.